One sample yielded the 28 T cell receptor beta chains listed below, sequenced in a study of post-analysis software for immune sequencing data (dated by TCRdb to between 2015 and 2017). The method was PCR. Data came from an Illumina HiSeq 2500. Unique molecular identifiers were incorporated into TCR beta cDNA libraries to reduce PCR and sequencing biases. TCRdb redid the processing of the public reads, applying fastp at Q25 and MiXCR, and retained in-frame beta chains. When rows share a CDR3 protein, they turn into one entry using the most common DNA and genes. The sample data list hundreds of thousands of distinct CDR3 sequences, and 59% of these were observed just once. The ten largest clonotypes hold over 9% of the sample. Overall results and qualifications from the work: Patients showed significantly higher frequencies than controls for about 5 TRBV segments, among them TRBV5-6, TRBV5-1 and TRBV20-1.

The antigens these receptors bind are not known. Sequenced material: blood. Receptors were obtained from a girl aged 2 to 9 with multiple sclerosis.

J is TRBJ2-1 and V is TRBV19, with TRBD1 identical over 10 bases. V shed 4 bases, J shed 4 bases, and the junction held 7 bases outside the gene matches. Per the germline V gene, CDR1 is LNHDA and CDR2 is SQIVND (reference sequence). The CDR3 has 16 residues. This CDR3 reads CASSSKTGGPYNEQFF. As DNA, the CDR3 is TGTGCCAGTAGTAGTAAGACAGGGGGCCCTTACAATGAGCAGTTCTTC. The full variable domain, with the rest looked up from reference TRBV19 and TRBJ2-1, is DGGITQSPKYLFRKEGQNVTLSCEQNLNHDAMYWYRQDPGQGLRLIYYSQIVNDFQKGDIAEGYSVSREKKESFPLTVTSAQKNPTAFYLCASSSKTGGPYNEQFFGPGTRLTVL.

About this clonotype: Germline is not matched at one junction end, which may reflect a read error. This chain connects TRBV12-3 or TRBV12-4 to TRBJ1-5; no reliable D call. The CDR3 has 14 residues. CDR3 sequence reads: CANSLTGGGRPQHF. DNA of the CDR3: TGTGCCAACAGTTTAACGGGTGGTGGGCGGCCCCAGCATTTT.

In its sample, this clonotype was seen a few times. The chain joins TRBV4-2 to TRBJ2-3; D remains ambiguous. Germline V gene lookup returns CDR1 LGHNA and CDR2 YNFKEQ. The CDR3 is 12 amino acids. V gave up 10 bases and J gave up 2 bases, with 10 bases separating them. CDR3 sequence: CATLGNTDTQYF. The CDR3 bases are TGTGCCACCCTGGGGAACACAGATACGCAGTATTTT.

J is TRBJ2-5 and V is TRBV29-1; D may be TRBD2 (6 bases). The end of the DNA is better explained by TRBJ2-7, so the J call may be wrong. Germline V gene lookup returns CDR1 SQVTM and CDR2 ANQGSEA. CDR3 length: 13 residues. The CDR3 reads CSVEETGAYEQYF. The CDR3, as DNA: TGCAGCGTTGAAGAAACGGGGGCCTACGAGCAGTACTTC.

This clonotype has a handful of counts. The chain uses TRBV7-2 and TRBJ1-4; D is unclear. The germline V and J ends were trimmed by 4 bases and 3 bases, with 3 bases remaining between them. The CDR3 loop spans 12 amino acids. Germline V gene sequence: CDR1 SGHTA, CDR2 FQGNSA. The CDR3 DNA reads TGTGCCAGCAGCTCCCCTAATGAAAAACTGTTTTTT. Translated: CASSSPNEKLFF. The entire variable domain, with the rest obtained from reference TRBV7-2 and TRBJ1-4, is as follows: GAGVSQSPSNKVTEKGKDVELRCDPISGHTALYWYRQSLGQGLEFLIYFQGNSAPDKSGLPSDRFSAERTGGSVSTLTIQRTQQEDSAVYLCASSSPNEKLFFGSGTQLSVL.

V is TRBV20-1 and J is TRBJ2-7; maybe TRBD2 (6 bases). The CDR3 has 15 residues. From germline, CDR1 is DFQATT and CDR2 SNEGSKA (reference sequence). V was cut by 0 bases and J by 2 bases, with 14 bases left in between. CDR3: CSARDGGTLTYEQYF. Written as DNA, the CDR3 is TGCAGTGCTAGAGATGGGGGGACTCTGACCTACGAGCAGTACTTC.

The genes are TRBV28 and TRBJ2-1; the match to TRBD1 covers 10 bases. CDR3 size: 15 residues. Germline V gene data show CDR1 as MDHEN and CDR2 as SYDVKM. Germline trimming cut 6 bases from V and 1 base from J; bases unmatched to any gene: 3. CDR3 sequence reads: CASRPGQGSYNEQFF. In DNA form, the CDR3 reads TGTGCCAGCAGGCCGGGACAGGGGTCCTACAATGAGCAGTTCTTC.

This chain links TRBV5-1 with TRBJ2-4; no reliable D call. The DNA end lines up better with TRBJ2-7; the J call may be wrong. Germline values: CDR1 SGHRS, CDR2 YFSETQ. The CDR3 covers 13 residues. The CDR3 region is CASAADITYEQYF. CDR3 DNA sequence: TGCGCCAGCGCCGCGGATATAACTTACGAGCAGTACTTC.

The CDR3 loop reads CSARENRGPTEAFF. The CDR3 bases are TGCAGTGCTAGGGAAAACAGGGGGCCAACTGAAGCTTTCTTT. This sequence joins TRBV20-1 and TRBJ1-1; 9 bases match TRBD1. CDR1 and CDR2 from the germline V gene are DFQATT and SNEGSKA (reference sequence). The trim removed 3 bases at V and 5 bases at J, leaving 7 bases unmatched. The CDR3 is 14 residues long.

The chain recombines TRBV20-1 with TRBJ2-7; no firm D call. V shed 5 bases and J shed 4 bases, with 12 bases lying between them. The CDR3 is 12 amino acids. CDR1 and CDR2 from the germline V gene are DFQATT and SNEGSKA (reference sequence). The chain's CDR3 is CSAGRTGYEQYF. The DNA of the CDR3 is TGCAGTGCTGGTCGGACCGGTTACGAGCAGTACTTC.

There are a few counts of this clonotype. This chain links TRBV20-1 with TRBJ2-1, with TRBD2 identical over 8 bases. The J segment lost 7 bases and the V segment lost 1 base, leaving 12 bases of the junction unmatched. The length of the CDR3 is 16 residues. CDR1 is DFQATT, CDR2 SNEGSKA, per germline (reference sequence). CDR3 region: CSARGLSGITRNEQFF. CDR3 coding DNA: TGCAGTGCTAGAGGCCTTAGCGGGATAACGCGGAATGAGCAGTTCTTC.

The chain couples TRBV5-6 to TRBJ2-4; TRBD1 might be the D (5 bases). From germline, CDR1 is SGHDT and CDR2 YYEEEE. The CDR3 extends over 17 amino acids. Trimming stripped 0 bases from V and 4 bases from J, with 17 bases between. Here the CDR3 reads CASSLGGLTEEKNIQYF. The CDR3 nucleotides are TGTGCCAGCAGCTTGGGGGGTCTGACAGAGGAAAAAAACATTCAGTACTTC.

The CDR3 loop reads CASSQEAWWEQYF. CDR3 coding DNA: TGCGCCAGCAGCCAAGAGGCATGGTGGGAGCAGTACTTC. The chain couples TRBV4-1 to TRBJ2-7; D uncertain. Germline loops: CDR1 MGHRA, CDR2 YSYEKL. This CDR3 region has 13 residues. Trimming stripped 0 bases from V and 7 bases from J, with 10 bases between.

The gene calls are TRBV11-2 and TRBJ2-1; possibly TRBD2 for D (5 bases). The CDR3 contains 16 residues. Germline CDR1 and CDR2: SGHAT and FQNNGV. The V end lost 4 bases, the J end lost 3 bases, and 16 bases lay between the germline ends. In nucleotides, the CDR3 is TGTGCCAGCAGCTCCATTAGTGGGAGAAACTACAATGAGCAGTTCTTC. As protein: CASSSISGRNYNEQFF.

This clonotype is judged medium-sized. The chain combines TRBV29-1 with TRBJ2-1, with TRBD2 as a possible D gene (5 bases). The CDR3 runs 11 residues. V dropped 7 bases and J dropped 2 bases, with 6 bases sitting between them. In germline, CDR1 is SQVTM, CDR2 ANQGSEA. CDR3 protein: CSERAYNEQFF. The CDR3 DNA sequence: TGCAGCGAGAGGGCCTACAATGAGCAGTTCTTC.

The table lists this clonotype with a count of one. The CDR3 DNA is TGCAGTGCTAGAGAGTCTGGTGGGTTCGAGTATAATTCACCCCTCCACTTT. Translating gives CSARESGGFEYNSPLHF. The chain links TRBV20-1 to TRBJ1-6; D is undetermined. Germline V gene sequence: CDR1 DFQATT, CDR2 SNEGSKA (reference sequence). Between the trimmed V and J ends, which lost 0 bases and 4 bases, there was a span of 16 bases. This CDR3 spans 17 amino acids.

This sequence joins TRBV11-1 and TRBJ2-2; D unclear. CDR3 length equals 16 residues. V was trimmed by 5 bases and J by 2 bases, leaving 15 bases between them. The germline CDR1 and CDR2 sequences are SGHAT and FQDESV (reference sequence). The CDR3 DNA follows: TGTGCCAGCAGCCGCGGAACCTACTCAAACACCGGGGAGCTGTTTTTT. It codes for CASSRGTYSNTGELFF.

This chain connects TRBV29-1 to TRBJ2-1; maybe TRBD2 (5 bases). Trimming took 7 bases from V and 9 from J, leaving 22 bases between them. Germline lookup yields CDR1 SQVTM and CDR2 ANQGSEA. The CDR3 is 14 residues long. CDR3 protein: CSAQDLAGKSEQFF. The CDR3, as DNA: TGCAGCGCCCAGGACCTAGCAGGTAAAAGTGAGCAGTTCTTC.

The rearrangement links TRBV20-1 to TRBJ1-1; D remains unclear. Per germline, CDR1 DFQATT and CDR2 SNEGSKA (reference sequence). The V end lost 6 bases, the J end lost 4 bases, and 18 bases lay between the germline ends. There are 14 residues in the CDR3. DNA for the CDR3: TGCAGTGCAAGTCCGGGCCACACCCTCACTGAAGCTTTCTTT. This gives the protein CSASPGHTLTEAFF.

The V call is TRBV2, the J call TRBJ2-1; D ambiguous. From germline, CDR1 is SNHLY and CDR2 FYNNEI. V was clipped by 2 bases and J by 5 bases, with 10 bases between them. The CDR3 has 14 residues. Here the CDR3 reads CASSEFSSNNEQFF. The CDR3 coding sequence is TGTGCCAGCAGTGAATTCAGCAGCAACAATGAGCAGTTCTTC.

This clonotype was observed a handful of times. The chain recombines TRBV20-1 with TRBJ1-2, with 9 bases lining up with TRBD1. The CDR3 has 15 amino acids. The V segment lost 6 bases and the J segment 3 bases; nucleotides outside the gene matches: 11. Germline CDR1 is DFQATT and CDR2 is SNEGSKA (reference sequence). The CDR3 region has the DNA TGCAGTGCCCCCCGGCCGGGACAGGGTGACTATGGCTACACCTTC. It yields the protein CSAPRPGQGDYGYTF.

This clonotype has just a few counts. The V and J genes are TRBV7-6 and TRBJ1-1, with D hard to call. Trimming took 5 bases from V and 1 from J, leaving 8 bases between them. Germline-derived CDR1 and CDR2 are SGHVS and FNYEAQ. The CDR3 extends over 13 amino acids. The CDR3 DNA is TGTGCCAGCAGCCTTCAGCAGAACACTGAAGCTTTCTTT. This translates into CASSLQQNTEAFF.

This rearrangement joins TRBV20-1 to TRBJ1-5, with D unresolved. Germline CDR1 is DFQATT and CDR2 is SNEGSKA (reference sequence). The length of the CDR3 is 13 residues. The ends were cut back, 5 bases at V and 0 bases at J, with 8 bases in the middle. CDR3 sequence (DNA): TGCAGTGCTGGACGGATTAGCAATCAGCCCCAGCATTTT. Translation: CSAGRISNQPQHF.

This clonotype came up a few times. This rearrangement joins TRBV20-1 to TRBJ2-1, with 10 bases aligning to TRBD2. The germline V gene encodes CDR1 DFQATT and CDR2 SNEGSKA (reference sequence). The CDR3 is 14 amino acids. V lost 3 bases to trimming and J lost 2 bases; unmatched junction nucleotides: 1. CDR3 sequence reads: CSASSGGAYNEQFF. Written as DNA, the CDR3 is TGCAGTGCTAGCAGCGGGGGGGCCTACAATGAGCAGTTCTTC.

In this sample, this clonotype turned up once. J is TRBJ2-6 and V is TRBV7-8, with 9 bases aligning to TRBD1. Germline loops: CDR1 SGHVS, CDR2 FQNEAQ. The CDR3 has 17 residues. Trimming took 5 bases from V and 3 from J; bases not matched to a gene: 8. The DNA of the CDR3 is TGTGCCAGCAGCCTTCAGCGGACAGGGGATGGGGCCAACGTCCTGACTTTC. This gives the protein CASSLQRTGDGANVLTF.

The CDR3 protein is CASSTQSQGAGYGYTF. In DNA form, the CDR3 reads TGTGCCAGCAGCACCCAATCACAGGGGGCCGGCTATGGCTACACCTTC. V usage is TRBV7-2 and J usage is TRBJ1-2; 9 bases map to TRBD1. The V gene end was trimmed by 5 bases and the J gene end by 4 bases; junction bases not matched to a gene: 11. From germline, CDR1 is SGHTA and CDR2 FQGNSA. The CDR3 has 16 amino acids.

J is TRBJ2-1 and V is TRBV2, with TRBD2 matching 8 bases. Germline assignment: CDR1 SNHLY and CDR2 FYNNEI. The CDR3 is 16 amino acids. Trimming took 3 bases from V and 4 from J; bases not matched to a gene: 8. This CDR3 is CASSEAGGGLYNEQFF. The CDR3 coding sequence is TGTGCCAGCAGTGAGGCCGGGGGGGGACTATACAATGAGCAGTTCTTC. Full variable domain (outside the CDR3, taken from reference TRBV2 and TRBJ2-1): EPEVTQTPSHQVTQMGQEVILRCVPISNHLYFYWYRQILGQKVEFLVSFYNNEISEKSEIFDDQFSVERPDGSNFTLKIRSTKLEDSAMYFCASSEAGGGLYNEQFFGPGTRLTVL.

This clonotype came up a few times. V usage is TRBV6-5 and J usage is TRBJ2-5; TRBD1 or TRBD2 may be the D gene (5 bases each). The CDR3 consists of 14 residues. The V and J ends lost 2 bases and 5 bases respectively, with 12 bases between them. Germline values: CDR1 MNHEY, CDR2 SVGAGI. This CDR3 is CASSYLGPQETQYF. The DNA of the CDR3 is TGTGCCAGCAGTTACCTGGGACCTCAGGAGACCCAGTACTTC.